Below, 24 T cell receptor beta chains from the same sample are listed, as sequenced in a study of early T cells in non-severe SARS-CoV-2 infection. TCRdb reanalysed the 5' RACE reads using MiXCR and keeps one entry per CDR3 protein. The sample contains about 130,000 distinct CDR3 sequences, 14% to 15% of which appear only once. Sequences were obtained from whole blood. The origin of the receptors is an adult who was a healthcare worker with PCR-confirmed SARS-CoV-2 infection or an uninfected control (not recorded which).

The chain carries TRBV18 and TRBJ1-2; weak D call: TRBD1 (5 bases). The germline gives CDR1 KGHSH, CDR2 LQKENI. The CDR3 length is 14 residues. V was clipped by 3 bases and J by 4 bases, with 12 bases between them. The CDR3, as DNA: TGTGCCAGCTCACCCAGCAGGGCCTCCTATGGCTACACCTTC. It specifies CASSPSRASYGYTF.

The V gene is TRBV3-1, the J gene TRBJ1-1; D is ambiguous. Between the trimmed V and J ends, which lost 1 base and 0 bases, there was a span of 12 bases. Germline assignment: CDR1 LGHDT and CDR2 YNNKEL (reference sequence). The CDR3 runs 16 residues. The CDR3 DNA sequence: TGTGCCAGCAGCCAAGGGACCGGACGGCTGAACACTGAAGCTTTCTTT. The encoded protein is CASSQGTGRLNTEAFF.

This clonotype was found many times. The genes are TRBV7-3 and TRBJ1-4; no clear D. Trimming stripped 5 bases from V and 7 bases from J, with 17 bases between. Germline assignment: CDR1 SGHTA and CDR2 FQGTGA. This CDR3 contains 15 residues. CDR3 bases: TGTGCCAGCAGCCTAATGCCCGGCGAGGGTGAAAAACTGTTTTTT. Amino acids: CASSLMPGEGEKLFF.

This chain links TRBV12-3 or TRBV12-4 with TRBJ1-3; maybe TRBD1 (5 bases). This CDR3 spans 13 amino acids. Trimming shortened V by 6 bases and J by 2 bases, and 8 bases separated the two germline ends. The CDR3 region has the DNA TGTGCCAGCAGCCAGGGAACTGGAAACACCATATATTTT. This codes for CASSQGTGNTIYF.

The V call is TRBV30, the J call TRBJ2-1; D remains ambiguous. The CDR3 extends over 12 amino acids. Germline V gives CDR1 GTSNPN, CDR2 SVGIG (reference sequence). Deletions cut 0 bases from V and 2 bases from J, with 2 bases between. The CDR3 nucleotides read TGTGCCTGGAGTGTAACCTACAATGAGCAGTTCTTC. Amino acids: CAWSVTYNEQFF.

This chain links TRBV9 with TRBJ2-5, with D tentatively TRBD2 (5 bases). This CDR3 is built from 17 residues. V gave up 0 bases and J gave up 3 bases, with 18 bases separating them. Germline CDR1 is SGDLS and CDR2 is YYNGEE. Written as DNA, the CDR3 is TGTGCCAGCAGCGTAGAGCATGGGGAGAACGGTAAAGAGACCCAGTACTTC. Protein sequence: CASSVEHGENGKETQYF.

This rearrangement joins TRBV5-4 to TRBJ2-5, with D perhaps matching TRBD1 (6 bases). CDR1 and CDR2 from the germline V gene are SGHNT and YYREEE (reference sequence). CDR3 size: 15 residues. With 4 bases removed from V and 4 bases from J, the gap between germline ends came to 17 bases. The CDR3 here is CASSEIQGLGETQYF. CDR3 in DNA: TGTGCCAGCAGCGAGATACAGGGTCTTGGAGAGACCCAGTACTTC.

This clonotype came up a few times. The rearrangement uses TRBV7-2 and TRBJ2-7; D remains unclear. From germline, CDR1 is SGHTA and CDR2 FQGNSA. V lost 3 bases and J 0 bases, leaving 6 bases between the germline ends. This CDR3 comprises 13 residues. CDR3 protein: CASSLGYSYEQYF. CDR3 in DNA: TGTGCCAGCAGCTTGGGGTACTCCTACGAGCAGTACTTC.

This clonotype was seen more than once but under ten times. This rearrangement joins TRBV20-1 to TRBJ1-5, with D maybe TRBD1 (5 bases). This CDR3 spans 13 amino acids. Germline V CDR1 and CDR2: DFQATT, SNEGSKA (reference sequence). With 7 bases removed from V and 0 bases from J, the gap between germline ends came to 10 bases. The CDR3 loop reads CSVRGSSNQPQHF. The CDR3 DNA follows: TGCAGTGTAAGGGGCAGTAGCAATCAGCCCCAGCATTTT.

This clonotype was recorded a few times. The genes are TRBV7-9 and TRBJ2-4, with 12 bases that match TRBD2. The CDR3 contains 14 residues. Trimming at V came to 5 bases and at J to 9 bases, leaving 5 bases not matched to a gene. Germline-derived CDR1 and CDR2 are SEHNR and FQNEAQ (reference sequence). The chain's CDR3 is CASSATSGGGIQYF. CDR3 DNA: TGTGCCAGCAGCGCGACTAGCGGGGGTGGCATTCAGTACTTC.

This clonotype has only a few counts. The CDR3 is CASSFRDRGSPLHF. The CDR3 coding sequence is TGTGCCAGCAGTTTCCGAGACAGGGGTTCACCCCTCCACTTT. This chain links TRBV12-3 or TRBV12-4 with TRBJ1-6; 8 bases map to TRBD1. Unmatched junction bases numbered 4, after V lost 3 bases and J lost 9 bases. The CDR3 is 14 residues long.

This clonotype has just a few counts. The rearrangement uses TRBV15 and TRBJ2-1; maybe TRBD1 (6 bases). CDR1 is LNHNV, CDR2 YYDKDF, per germline (reference sequence). The CDR3 spans 15 residues. Trimming left V 3 bases short and J 6 bases short, with 15 bases between. The chain's CDR3 is CATSSGQWSRNEQFF. DNA of the CDR3: TGTGCCACCAGCAGCGGACAGTGGTCGCGCAATGAGCAGTTCTTC. Full variable domain (remainder filled in from reference TRBV15 and TRBJ2-1): DAMVIQNPRYQVTQFGKPVTLSCSQTLNHNVMYWYQQKSSQAPKLLFHYYDKDFNNEADTPDNFQSRRPNTSFCFLDIRSPGLGDTAMYLCATSSGQWSRNEQFFGPGTRLTVL.

This clonotype appeared many times. This sequence joins TRBV19 and TRBJ2-7; D is possibly TRBD1 (6 bases). CDR1 and CDR2 from the germline V gene are LNHDA and SQIVND (reference sequence). Trimming took off 7 bases at V and 7 bases at J, with 14 bases between the two ends. CDR3 size: 12 residues. For the CDR3, the DNA is TGTGCCAGTAATGAGGGGGTACGGGAGCAGTACTTC. It specifies CASNEGVREQYF.

There are many counts of this clonotype. The chain links TRBV7-3 to TRBJ2-6; a weak D match, TRBD1 (6 bases). From germline, CDR1 is SGHTA and CDR2 FQGTGA. V was shortened by 8 bases and J by 2 bases, with 13 bases between the two germline ends. The CDR3 has 15 amino acids. CDR3 DNA: TGTGCCAGCTCTGGGGGCCTCCCTGGGGCCAACGTCCTGACTTTC. Translated: CASSGGLPGANVLTF.

This clonotype showed up many times. This rearrangement joins TRBV29-1 to TRBJ1-2; D is ambiguous. Germline lookup yields CDR1 SQVTM and CDR2 ANQGSEA. The V end lost 3 bases, the J end lost 4 bases, and 6 bases lay between the germline ends. This CDR3 has 11 amino acids. CDR3 loop: CSVDAVYGYTF. The CDR3 region has the DNA TGCAGCGTTGATGCAGTCTATGGCTACACCTTC.

The genes are TRBV6-2 or TRBV6-3 and TRBJ2-3, with a weak D call TRBD2 (5 bases). V was clipped by 6 bases and J by 7 bases, with 11 bases between them. There are 12 residues in the CDR3. Germline loops: CDR1 MNHEY, CDR2 SVGEGT. CDR3 residues: CASSRRGYTQYF. The CDR3 DNA is TGTGCCAGCAGCCGAAGAGGGTATACGCAGTATTTT.

This clonotype was counted between two and nine times. The chain links TRBV5-1 to TRBJ1-2, with D possibly TRBD1 on 6 matching bases. In germline, CDR1 is SGHRS, CDR2 YFSETQ. The CDR3 contains 14 residues. Trimming removed 4 bases at V and 4 bases at J, with 14 bases between. The CDR3 is CASSGTTGSYGYTF. The CDR3 region has the DNA TGCGCCAGCAGCGGGACAACAGGGAGCTATGGCTACACCTTC.

The rearrangement joins TRBV10-3 to TRBJ2-3; 7 bases are shared with TRBD2. The CDR3 is made up of 14 amino acids. After removal of 4 bases from V and 5 bases from J, the junction contained 6 bases not matched to a gene. The germline gives CDR1 ENHRY, CDR2 SYGVKD. CDR3 nucleotide sequence: TGTGCCATCAGTGTGAGCGGGGCGGGAGATACGCAGTATTTT. Translating gives CAISVSGAGDTQYF.

This clonotype was observed a few times. CDR3 loop: CASRRRANMNTEAFF. CDR3 nucleotide sequence: TGTGCCAGCAGAAGGAGGGCGAACATGAACACTGAAGCTTTCTTT. J is TRBJ1-1 and V is TRBV27, with D hard to call. CDR3 length: 15 amino acids. V dropped 6 bases and J dropped 0 bases, with 14 bases sitting between them. The V gene's germline CDR1 is MNHEY and CDR2 SMNVEV (reference sequence).

This clonotype is classed as medium-sized. The chain combines TRBV12-3 or TRBV12-4 with TRBJ2-7; 12 bases are a match to TRBD2. The CDR3 is 16 amino acids. After removal of 0 bases from V and 4 bases from J, the junction contained 4 bases not matched to a gene. CDR3 sequence reads: CASSLALAGGPYEQYF. CDR3 bases: TGTGCCAGCAGTTTAGCCCTAGCGGGGGGGCCTTACGAGCAGTACTTC.

This clonotype appeared a few times. The chain links TRBV29-1 to TRBJ2-3; D tentatively reads TRBD1 or TRBD2 (5 bases each). Looked up from germline, CDR1 is SQVTM and CDR2 is ANQGSEA. This CDR3 is built from 15 residues. V was cut by 7 bases and J by 0 bases, with 17 bases left in between. The CDR3 nucleotides read TGCAGCGGCGCTACGACAGACTATAGCACAGATACGCAGTATTTT. Residues: CSGATTDYSTDTQYF.

The genes are TRBV12-3 or TRBV12-4 and TRBJ2-1; D remains unclear. This CDR3 has 12 amino acids. Deletions cut 2 bases from V and 8 bases from J, with 7 bases between. DNA for the CDR3: TGTGCCAGCAGTTTATATGGGGATGAGCAGTTCTTC. Translated: CASSLYGDEQFF.

The CDR3 reads CATIPGLATDTQYF. The DNA of the CDR3 is TGTGCCACCATCCCGGGACTAGCAACAGATACGCAGTATTTT. This chain connects TRBV10-3 to TRBJ2-3; TRBD2 matches 9 bases. The CDR3 is 14 amino acids. CDR1 and CDR2 (germline): ENHRY, SYGVKD. V shed 10 bases, J shed 3 bases, and the junction held 8 bases outside the gene matches.

V and J are TRBV20-1 and TRBJ1-1; no reliable D call. V was clipped by 3 bases and J by 6 bases, with 14 bases between them. This CDR3 contains 13 residues. The V gene's germline CDR1 is DFQATT and CDR2 SNEGSKA (reference sequence). The CDR3 reads CSARKKGGAEAFF. The CDR3 DNA is TGCAGTGCTAGGAAAAAGGGCGGGGCTGAAGCTTTCTTT.